Listed here are 29 T cell receptor beta chains from one sample, sequenced in a study of cytomegalovirus exposure and HLA in healthy donors. The study ran its PCR with 60 Vbeta and 13 Jbeta primers. Profiling relied on immunoSEQ multiplex PCR, and the TCRdb table lists in-frame clones only, not all of them. Of approximately 240,000 clones listed, approximately 84% are singletons. Sequencing was carried out using PBMCs. The receptors stem from a woman aged 35 to 49 in good health and CMV-seronegative.

A few counts support this clone. The junction shows a germline mismatch at one end, possibly a read error. The V and J genes are TRBV7-7 and TRBJ2-5, with D tentatively TRBD1 (5 bases). The CDR3 is 14 residues long. Germline V gene sequence: CDR1 SSHAT, CDR2 FNYEAQ (reference sequence). The CDR3 region is CASSLRGNQETQYF. Written as DNA, the CDR3 is TGTGCTAGCAGCCTAAGGGGTAATCAAGAGACCCAGTACTTC.

The chain has TRBV9 and TRBJ2-7, with 10 bases lining up with TRBD2. Per the germline V gene, CDR1 is SGDLS and CDR2 is YYNGEE. The V segment lost 4 bases and the J segment 3 bases; nucleotides outside the gene matches: 7. CDR3 size: 15 residues. The CDR3 loop is CASSKSGGALYEQYF. CDR3 sequence (DNA): TGTGCCAGCAGCAAAAGCGGGGGGGCACTCTACGAGCAGTACTTC. Full variable domain (rest looked up from reference TRBV9 and TRBJ2-7): DSGVTQTPKHLITATGQRVTLRCSPRSGDLSVYWYQQSLDQGLQFLIQYYNGEERAKGNILERFSAQQFPDLHSELNLSSLELGDSALYFCASSKSGGALYEQYFGPGTRLTVT.

This clone was counted a few times. The junction and the germline gene differ at one end; a read error may be behind it. The chain links TRBV7-7 to TRBJ1-1; D is undetermined. This CDR3 region has 15 residues. CDR1 is SSHAT and CDR2 is FNYEAQ in the germline V gene (reference sequence). The chain's CDR3 is CASSLVRSADTEAFF. DNA for the CDR3: TGTGCTAGCAGCTTAGTACGGAGTGCGGACACTGAAGCTTTCTTT.

The chain recombines TRBV19 with TRBJ1-5; TRBD1 aligns across 10 bases. Trimming cost V 10 bases and J 5 bases; bases outside gene matches: 8. Germline lookup yields CDR1 LNHDA and CDR2 SQIVND (reference sequence). The CDR3 covers 14 residues. The CDR3 spells CATTPGQGYQPQHF. In DNA form, the CDR3 reads TGTGCCACTACCCCGGGACAGGGGTATCAGCCCCAGCATTTT.

The chain is built from TRBV18 and TRBJ1-2; D is unclear. Germline CDR1 and CDR2: KGHSH and LQKENI. The V gene lost 2 bases and the J gene lost 7 bases, with 8 bases spanning the gap. The CDR3 sequence is 12 residues long. The CDR3 loop reads CASSPGGLGYTF. The CDR3 DNA is TGTGCCAGCTCACCAGGTGGGCTTGGCTACACCTTC.

This clone was counted once. V is TRBV5-6 and J is TRBJ2-7, with a weak D call TRBD1 (6 bases). Trimming cost V 0 bases and J 4 bases, with 20 bases left between them. The CDR3 contains 17 residues. CDR1 and CDR2 from the germline V gene are SGHDT and YYEEEE. The CDR3 DNA is TGTGCCAGCAGCTTGGCCGGTCAGGGGCCGGCAGGGTACGAGCAGTACTTC. Its protein product is CASSLAGQGPAGYEQYF.

The rearrangement uses TRBV11-2 and TRBJ1-2; D may be TRBD1 (5 bases). CDR1 SGHAT and CDR2 FQNNGV come from the germline V gene. The CDR3 spans 15 residues. Trimming cost V 4 bases and J 3 bases, with 15 bases left between them. The CDR3 is CASSSRQSHHYGYTF. The CDR3 coding sequence is TGTGCCAGCAGCTCGCGACAGAGCCACCACTATGGCTACACCTTC.

The rearrangement links TRBV15 to TRBJ1-5; the match to TRBD1 covers 7 bases. V trimming: 0 bases; J trimming: 5 bases; junction bases outside the gene matches: 4. This CDR3 has 15 amino acids. Germline CDR1 is LNHNV and CDR2 is YYDKDF (reference sequence). The CDR3 DNA sequence: TGTGCCACCAGCAGAGACCTCGACAGGGATCAGCCCCAGCATTTT. It specifies CATSRDLDRDQPQHF.

In nucleotides, the CDR3 is TGCGCCAGCAGCTTGAACAGGGACAGCACCTACGAGCAGTACTTC. Its protein is CASSLNRDSTYEQYF. The chain carries TRBV5-1 and TRBJ2-7; 7 bases are shared with TRBD1. Trimming removed 1 base from V and 2 bases from J; junction bases left unmatched: 6. Germline CDR1 SGHRS, CDR2 YFSETQ. CDR3 length equals 15 residues.

The J gene is TRBJ2-5, the V gene TRBV5-6; a weak D match, TRBD1 (5 bases). The length of the CDR3 is 13 residues. Germline V CDR1 and CDR2: SGHDT, YYEEEE. V was clipped by 2 bases and J by 5 bases, with 10 bases between them. The CDR3 region has the DNA TGTGCCAGCAGCTTTCAGGGCCTGGAGACCCAGTACTTC. Amino acid sequence: CASSFQGLETQYF. The full variable domain, rest sourced from reference TRBV5-6 and TRBJ2-5, is DAGVTQSPTHLIKTRGQQVTLRCSPKSGHDTVSWYQQALGQGPQFIFQYYEEEERQRGNFPDRFSGHQFPNYSSELNVNALLLGDSALYLCASSFQGLETQYFGPGTRLLVL.

The gene calls are TRBV6-5 and TRBJ2-5, with 10 bases identical to TRBD1. With the DNA end fitting TRBJ2-7 better, the J assignment may be wrong. The germline V gene encodes CDR1 MNHEY and CDR2 SVGAGI. The CDR3 runs to 15 residues. CDR3 sequence: CASSPSGTGDLEQYF. In DNA form, the CDR3 reads TGTGCCAGCAGTCCATCGGGGACAGGGGATCTCGAGCAGTACTTC.

CDR3 DNA sequence: TGCGCCAGCAGCCAAGAGTCGGGGTCTCGGGAAAAACTGTTTTTT. Translated, it gives CASSQESGSREKLFF. The chain couples TRBV4-3 to TRBJ1-4, with D unclear. This CDR3 is built from 15 residues. Looked up from germline, CDR1 is LGHNA and CDR2 is YSLEER. V shed 0 bases and J shed 8 bases, with 13 bases lying between them.

Worth noting for this clone: An end of the junction differs from the germline gene, which may be a read error. V is TRBV15 and J is TRBJ1-1, with 7 bases aligning to TRBD1. This CDR3 contains 15 residues. In germline, CDR1 is LNHNV, CDR2 YYDKDF (reference sequence). The chain's CDR3 is CATSGEGALVAEAFF. Written as DNA, the CDR3 is TGTGCCACCAGCGGAGAGGGGGCTCTAGTTGCTGAAGCTTTCTTT.

On this clone itself: At the DNA level, this CDR3 is encoded by other sequences in the same sample as well. The chain combines TRBV5-1 with TRBJ2-1, with 8 bases fitting TRBD2. From germline, CDR1 is SGHRS and CDR2 YFSETQ. V trimming: 0 bases; J trimming: 4 bases; junction bases outside the gene matches: 3. The CDR3 has 15 amino acids. The CDR3 loop is CASSLVAGSYNEQFF. CDR3 sequence (DNA): TGCGCCAGCAGCTTGGTAGCGGGGTCATACAATGAGCAGTTCTTC.

V and J are TRBV4-2 and TRBJ1-5; no reliable D call. This CDR3 region has 14 residues. Germline V gene data show CDR1 as LGHNA and CDR2 as YNFKEQ. The V gene lost 3 bases and the J gene lost 6 bases, with 12 bases spanning the gap. CDR3 nucleotide sequence: TGTGCCAGCAGCCAGGAACTTGAGGCTCAGCCCCAGCATTTT. Translation: CASSQELEAQPQHF.

This clone showed up just once. CDR3 in amino acids: CASSATKDRGTYEQYF. The CDR3 nucleotides are TGTGCCAGCAGCGCAACAAAGGACAGGGGGACCTACGAGCAGTACTTC. The chain uses TRBV13 and TRBJ2-7; 10 bases line up with TRBD1. Germline V CDR1 and CDR2: PRHDT, FYEKMQ (reference sequence). The CDR3 length is 16 residues. V was pared by 5 bases and J by 2 bases, with 9 bases of the junction left unmatched.

J is TRBJ2-5 and V is TRBV18; tentatively, D is TRBD1 (5 bases). The CDR3 sequence is 13 residues long. Trimming cost V 2 bases and J 5 bases, with 9 bases left between them. Germline V gene sequence: CDR1 KGHSH, CDR2 LQKENI. In DNA form, the CDR3 reads TGTGCCAGCTCACCAGCAGGGATGGAGACCCAGTACTTC. It is translated as CASSPAGMETQYF.

This clone was seen a handful of times. The chain couples TRBV7-2 to TRBJ2-2; D not resolved. Looked up from germline, CDR1 is SGHTA and CDR2 is FQGNSA. The CDR3 has 14 residues. The V and J ends lost 3 bases and 7 bases respectively, with 12 bases between them. CDR3 amino acids: CASSFSPVNGELFF. DNA for the CDR3: TGTGCCAGCAGCTTTTCCCCAGTCAACGGGGAGCTGTTTTTT.

A single count supports this clone. The V and J genes are TRBV5-8 and TRBJ1-4, with 9 nucleotides matching TRBD1. This CDR3 comprises 13 residues. Germline assignment: CDR1 SGHTS and CDR2 YDEGEE. With V trimmed by 10 bases and J by 4 bases, 5 bases remained unmatched. CDR3 loop: CAGRDRVNEKLFF. For the CDR3, the DNA is TGTGCCGGCCGGGACAGGGTTAATGAAAAACTGTTTTTT.

The chain has TRBV9 and TRBJ2-3, with a possible D match to TRBD1 (6 bases). The length of the CDR3 is 14 residues. Trimming stripped 3 bases from V and 0 bases from J, with 8 bases between. Germline assignment: CDR1 SGDLS and CDR2 YYNGEE. The CDR3 sequence: CASSGGPSTDTQYF. The DNA of the CDR3 is TGTGCCAGCAGCGGGGGGCCTAGCACAGATACGCAGTATTTT.

The chain has TRBV27 and TRBJ1-6, with 7 bases that match TRBD1. The CDR3 contains 16 residues. V lost 2 bases and J lost 6; bases outside the gene matches: 7. Germline CDR1 and CDR2: MNHEY and SMNVEV (reference sequence). CDR3 in amino acids: CASSLKPSGGNSPLHF. In nucleotides, the CDR3 is TGTGCCAGCAGTTTAAAGCCATCAGGGGGTAATTCACCCCTCCACTTT.

This chain uses TRBV9 with TRBJ1-2; D is perhaps TRBD1 (6 bases). The CDR3 sequence is 14 residues long. In germline, CDR1 is SGDLS, CDR2 YYNGEE. V lost 5 bases and J lost 5, with 16 bases in between. CDR3 region: CASSDSGVAYGYTF. The CDR3 nucleotides read TGTGCCAGCAGTGACTCAGGGGTCGCTTATGGCTACACCTTC.

The count of this clone is one. V and J are TRBV29-1 and TRBJ1-1, with D tentatively TRBD1 (5 bases). The V and J ends lost 4 bases and 5 bases respectively, with 8 bases between them. Germline CDR1 SQVTM, CDR2 ANQGSEA. This CDR3 has 11 amino acids. The CDR3 loop is CSVGGETEAFF. The CDR3 DNA sequence: TGCAGCGTTGGGGGGGAAACTGAAGCTTTCTTT.

In its sample, this clone was seen a few times. V is TRBV2 and J is TRBJ2-1; D is possibly TRBD2 (5 bases). Per germline, CDR1 SNHLY and CDR2 FYNNEI. The CDR3 totals 17 residues. V was pared by 3 bases and J by 9 bases, with 24 bases between. For the CDR3, the DNA is TGTGCCAGCAGTGATGACAATTGGGCTAGCCGCCAGAGTGAGCAGTTCTTC. This sequence encodes CASSDDNWASRQSEQFF.

V and J are TRBV28 and TRBJ1-5; D is uncertain. CDR1 is MDHEN and CDR2 is SYDVKM in the germline V gene. The CDR3 has 15 amino acids. Trimming stripped 3 bases from V and 6 bases from J, with 15 bases between. The DNA for the CDR3 is TGTGCCAGCAGTTTTGATGGACTAGGAGGTCAGCCCCAGCATTTT. The encoded protein is CASSFDGLGGQPQHF.

In its sample, this clone was seen a few times. This chain links TRBV6-5 with TRBJ2-7, with D tentatively TRBD1 (6 bases). CDR1 is MNHEY and CDR2 is SVGAGI in the germline V gene. V shed 6 bases and J shed 5 bases, with 14 bases lying between them. This CDR3 has 13 amino acids. The CDR3 loop is CASSDRFGDEQYF. The CDR3 nucleotides are TGTGCCAGCAGCGACAGGTTCGGAGACGAGCAGTACTTC.

This clone has just a few counts. The chain has TRBV5-8 and TRBJ1-4; D remains unclear. Germline V lookup: CDR1 SGHTS, CDR2 YDEGEE. Between the trimmed V and J ends, which lost 2 bases and 8 bases, there was a span of 13 bases. The CDR3 extends over 14 amino acids. CDR3 region: CASSLPMGQEKLFF. The CDR3 DNA is TGTGCCAGCAGCTTACCAATGGGCCAAGAAAAACTGTTTTTT.

The CDR3 loop is CASSLGGGAAGEETQYF. The CDR3 region has the DNA TGTGCCAGCAGCCTAGGCGGGGGGGCGGCGGGGGAAGAGACCCAGTACTTC. The gene calls are TRBV7-9 and TRBJ2-5; 9 bases line up with TRBD2. Germline V lookup: CDR1 SEHNR, CDR2 FQNEAQ (reference sequence). V trimming: 5 bases; J trimming: 3 bases; junction bases outside the gene matches: 13. The length of the CDR3 is 17 residues. The full variable domain, in which reference TRBV7-9 and TRBJ2-5 provide the parts outside the CDR3, is DTGVSQNPRHKITKRGQNVTFRCDPISEHNRLYWYRQTLGQGPEFLTYFQNEAQLEKSRLLSDRFSAERPKGSFSTLEIQRTEQGDSAMYLCASSLGGGAAGEETQYFGPGTRLLVL.

The V and J genes are TRBV18 and TRBJ1-6, with TRBD1 identical over 8 bases. Per germline, CDR1 KGHSH and CDR2 LQKENI. The CDR3 extends over 14 amino acids. V dropped 3 bases and J dropped 15; count of bases not matched to a gene: 10. This CDR3 is CASSPTSGQGDLHF. CDR3 DNA sequence: TGTGCCAGCTCACCGACAAGCGGACAGGGTGACCTCCACTTT.